Listed below are T cell receptor beta chains from one sample, sequenced in a study of Graves' ophthalmopathy and Graves' hyperthyroidism. TCRdb reprocessed the multiplex PCR reads with MiXCR, giving one entry per CDR3 protein. The sample records some 350,000 distinct CDR3 sequences, roughly 15% being singletons. Sequenced sample: peripheral blood. All receptors come from an adult woman with stable Graves' hyperthyroidism. Each CDR3 is given with its conserved first and last residue. D genes are given only for firm matches. Only some rows state a clone size, as once, few, many or a class for expanded clones.

clone size: many
J gene: TRBJ2-4
V gene: TRBV2
D gene: TRBD1
CDR3 DNA: TGTGCCAGCAGTGAAACCGGGACAGGGGTTACCAAAAACATTCAGTACTTC
CDR3 protein: CASSETGTGVTKNIQYF

clone size: many
J gene: TRBJ2-2
V gene: TRBV30
D gene: NA
CDR3 DNA: TGTGCCTGGAACCATGCAGGGTCCACCGGGGAGCTGTTTTTT
CDR3 protein: CAWNHAGSTGELFF

clone size: many
J gene: TRBJ2-5
V gene: TRBV12-3/TRBV12-4
D gene: NA
CDR3 DNA: TGTGCCAGCAGTTTGGGTGCAGGGCCCCCAACGCAGACCCAGTACTTC
CDR3 protein: CASSLGAGPPTQTQYF

clone size: many
J gene: TRBJ2-7
V gene: TRBV15
D gene: NA
CDR3 DNA: TGTGCCACCAGCAGAGATACCCCCCCTTACGAGCAGTACTTC
CDR3 protein: CATSRDTPPYEQYF

clone size: many
J gene: TRBJ2-7
V gene: TRBV6-1
D gene: TRBD1
CDR3 DNA: TGTGCCAGCCCATCCGGGACAGGGGGTTACGAGCAGTACTTC
CDR3 protein: CASPSGTGGYEQYF

clone size: NA
J gene: TRBJ1-5
V gene: TRBV6-1
D gene: NA
CDR3 DNA: TGTGCCAGCAGTCCGCCAAACACGGGTAGCAATCAGCCCCAGCATTTT
CDR3 protein: CASSPPNTGSNQPQHF

clone size: many
J gene: TRBJ1-1
V gene: TRBV7-2
D gene: NA
CDR3 DNA: TGTGCCAGCAGCTTAAAGGCCATGAACACTGAAGCTTTCTTT
CDR3 protein: CASSLKAMNTEAFF

clone size: NA
J gene: TRBJ2-7
V gene: TRBV28
D gene: TRBD2
CDR3 DNA: TGTGCCAGCAGTTCAGGACTAGCGGAAGTCGACGAGCAGTACTTC
CDR3 protein: CASSSGLAEVDEQYF

clone size: many
J gene: TRBJ2-5
V gene: TRBV3-1
D gene: NA
CDR3 DNA: TGTGCCAGCAGCCAAGACCAGAGAGGGAGGGGGACCCAGTGCTTC
CDR3 protein: CASSQDQRGRGTQCF

clone size: few
J gene: TRBJ1-1
V gene: TRBV7-9
D gene: NA
CDR3 DNA: TGTGCCAGCAGCTTTGAGGGGGTGAGGACTGAAGCTTTCTTT
CDR3 protein: CASSFEGVRTEAFF

clone size: many
J gene: TRBJ2-3
V gene: TRBV7-2
D gene: NA
CDR3 DNA: TGTGCCAGCAGCTTAGGGCCCCGCTATAGCACAGATACGCAGTATTTT
CDR3 protein: CASSLGPRYSTDTQYF

clone size: many
J gene: TRBJ2-4
V gene: TRBV5-8
D gene: TRBD1
CDR3 DNA: TGTGCCAGCACCCCCGGGACAGGGCGCCAAAACATTCAGTACTTC
CDR3 protein: CASTPGTGRQNIQYF

clone size: NA
J gene: TRBJ2-5
V gene: TRBV5-1
D gene: NA
CDR3 DNA: TGCGCCAGCAGCTCGACAGTGGGTATATGGACCCAGTACTTC
CDR3 protein: CASSSTVGIWTQYF

clone size: few
J gene: TRBJ2-1
V gene: TRBV6-1
D gene: NA
CDR3 DNA: TGTGCCAGCCAACTAGGGGGGAGTTTTTATGAGCAGTTCTTC
CDR3 protein: CASQLGGSFYEQFF

clone size: many
J gene: TRBJ1-1
V gene: TRBV24-1
D gene: NA
CDR3 DNA: TGTGCCACCAGTGACCCCGCCCAGGGCACTGAAGCTTTCTTT
CDR3 protein: CATSDPAQGTEAFF

clone size: many
J gene: TRBJ1-1
V gene: TRBV19
D gene: NA
CDR3 DNA: TGTGCCAGTACCCAAGAGGGGCTGATGAACACTGAAGCTTTCTTT
CDR3 protein: CASTQEGLMNTEAFF

clone size: many
J gene: TRBJ2-7
V gene: TRBV28
D gene: NA
CDR3 DNA: TGTGCCAGCACCTCCCCCGCCACCTACGAGCAGTACTTC
CDR3 protein: CASTSPATYEQYF

clone size: many
J gene: TRBJ1-2
V gene: TRBV12-3/TRBV12-4
D gene: TRBD1
CDR3 DNA: TGTGCCAGCAGTCGGGGACAGGGGGTTGGCTACACCTTC
CDR3 protein: CASSRGQGVGYTF

clone size: few
J gene: TRBJ2-5
V gene: TRBV13
D gene: NA
CDR3 DNA: TGTGCCAGCAGCTTAGGAATTACGGGCGATTCGGCGTACTTC
CDR3 protein: CASSLGITGDSAYF

clone size: many
J gene: TRBJ2-7
V gene: TRBV5-1
D gene: NA
CDR3 DNA: TGCGCCGGAAAAGAGACAGCTAGCTCCTACGAGCAGTACTTC
CDR3 protein: CAGKETASSYEQYF

clone size: many
J gene: TRBJ2-7
V gene: TRBV28
D gene: TRBD2
CDR3 DNA: TGTGCCAGCAGTTTGTTCGAAGGGGCTAGCGGCGAGCAGTACTTC
CDR3 protein: CASSLFEGASGEQYF

clone size: many
J gene: TRBJ1-3
V gene: TRBV30
D gene: TRBD1
CDR3 DNA: TGTGCCTGGAGTTGGGACAGGGGATCAAACACCATATATTTT
CDR3 protein: CAWSWDRGSNTIYF

clone size: NA
J gene: TRBJ2-3
V gene: TRBV6-5
D gene: TRBD2
CDR3 DNA: TGTGCCAGCAGTTACCCGGGGACTAGCGGGGGTACGCAGTATTTT
CDR3 protein: CASSYPGTSGGTQYF

clone size: many
J gene: TRBJ1-2
V gene: TRBV29-1
D gene: TRBD1
CDR3 DNA: TGCAGCGTTGAAAAAGGGACAGGGACCTATGGCTACACCTTC
CDR3 protein: CSVEKGTGTYGYTF

clone size: many
J gene: TRBJ1-6
V gene: TRBV7-8
D gene: TRBD1
CDR3 DNA: TGTGCCAGCAGGAAAGAAGGGACAGCGATTAATTCACCCCTCCACTTT
CDR3 protein: CASRKEGTAINSPLHF

clone size: many
J gene: TRBJ2-7
V gene: TRBV28
D gene: NA
CDR3 DNA: TGTGCCAGCAGCGCTAGTAGACTTACCTACGAGCAGTACTTC
CDR3 protein: CASSASRLTYEQYF

clone size: many
J gene: TRBJ1-2
V gene: TRBV13
D gene: NA
CDR3 DNA: TGTGCCAGCAGCAGTCGGGACATAAGTAACTATGGCTACACCTTC
CDR3 protein: CASSSRDISNYGYTF

clone size: many
J gene: TRBJ1-1
V gene: TRBV19
D gene: NA
CDR3 DNA: TGTGCCAGTAGTATAGATCCCCCCGGGCACGACACTGAAGCTTTCTTT
CDR3 protein: CASSIDPPGHDTEAFF

clone size: NA
J gene: TRBJ1-2
V gene: TRBV12-3/TRBV12-4
D gene: NA
CDR3 DNA: TGTGCCAGCAGCGACCCCGGACGTCTTATTGGCTACACCTTC
CDR3 protein: CASSDPGRLIGYTF

clone size: many
J gene: TRBJ2-7
V gene: TRBV28
D gene: TRBD1
CDR3 DNA: TGTGCCAGCACCGACTCCGGGACAGGGGCCTACGAGCAGTACTTC
CDR3 protein: CASTDSGTGAYEQYF

clone size: many
J gene: TRBJ2-7
V gene: TRBV10-2
D gene: TRBD2
CDR3 DNA: TGCGCCAGCAGTGAGGCGAGCGGGAGTTACGAGCAGTACTTC
CDR3 protein: CASSEASGSYEQYF

clone size: many
J gene: TRBJ2-7
V gene: TRBV2
D gene: TRBD2
CDR3 DNA: TGTGCCAGCAGCCCGCTGGCGGGAGGGGGCGAGCAGTACTTC
CDR3 protein: CASSPLAGGGEQYF

clone size: many
J gene: TRBJ1-1
V gene: TRBV12-5
D gene: NA
CDR3 DNA: TGTGCTAGTGGTTTGGCCTCCATCCAAAGGACAGTTGAAGCTTTCTTT
CDR3 protein: CASGLASIQRTVEAFF

clone size: many
J gene: TRBJ2-2
V gene: TRBV27
D gene: NA
CDR3 DNA: TGTGCCAGCCCGAGCTTGTGGGACACCGGGGAGCTGTTTTTT
CDR3 protein: CASPSLWDTGELFF

clone size: many
J gene: TRBJ2-3
V gene: TRBV13
D gene: TRBD2
CDR3 DNA: TGTGCCAGCACCAAGAGGGAGGGTGGGTACACAGATACGCAGTATTTT
CDR3 protein: CASTKREGGYTDTQYF

clone size: few
J gene: TRBJ1-5
V gene: TRBV19
D gene: TRBD1
CDR3 DNA: TGTGCCAGTAGTTCCCGGACAGGGACCGGGTGGAGTCCCCAGCATTTT
CDR3 protein: CASSSRTGTGWSPQHF

clone size: NA
J gene: TRBJ2-5
V gene: TRBV11-3
D gene: TRBD2
CDR3 DNA: TGTGCCAGCAGCCGGCAGACTAGCGGGAGGGGAAAGACCCAGTACTTC
CDR3 protein: CASSRQTSGRGKTQYF

clone size: NA
J gene: TRBJ2-7
V gene: TRBV6-2/TRBV6-3
D gene: TRBD2
CDR3 DNA: TGTGCCGGCAGTTACTCGATAAGCCAGCGGGGGTCCTACGAGCAGTACTTC
CDR3 protein: CAGSYSISQRGSYEQYF

clone size: many
J gene: TRBJ1-5
V gene: TRBV27
D gene: NA
CDR3 DNA: TGTGCCAGCAGTAAGACAGGAGTGCCCCAGCATTTT
CDR3 protein: CASSKTGVPQHF

clone size: few
J gene: TRBJ2-6
V gene: TRBV29-1
D gene: NA
CDR3 DNA: TGCGGCGTCCTTCGGAGGGCGGAATCTGGGGCCAACGTCCTGACTTTC
CDR3 protein: CGVLRRAESGANVLTF